This T cell receptor (beta chain) was recorded in a study of OX40 agonist ivuxolimab in advanced cancers. About the full investigation: Ivuxolimab was an agonistic, fully human IgG2 monoclonal antibody directed against OX40 (CD134), a costimulatory receptor. The point of sequencing TCRbeta in the periphery was to test whether ivuxolimab changed TCR sequence diversity and drove clonal T-cell expansion. Of the approximately 50 patients in dose escalation, 19 had hepatocellular carcinoma, some 15 had melanoma, 9 had renal cell carcinoma and 9 had head and neck cancer. The dose-escalation cohort was about 83% male with a mean age of approximately 60 years, ranging from about 23 to 85. Intravenous ivuxolimab was administered to patients every 2 weeks at six dose levels: 0.01, 0.1, 0.3, 1.5, 3 and 10 mg/kg. The paper covers the monotherapy dose-escalation part of the phase I ivuxolimab trial, which included N ≈ 50 patients. Prior anti-PD-1, anti-PD-L1 or anti-CTLA-4 therapy was permitted, and checkpoint inhibitors had been received by 40% to 50% of dose-escalation patients. Partial responses occurred in three dose-escalation patients: two with cutaneous melanoma and one with hepatocellular carcinoma.

As for this clone: It has no known antigen specificity. Nothing much larger sits one base from this clone, and base qualities are not available.

Genomic DNA was extracted from sorted cells for sequencing of the TCRbeta CDR3 region. TCRbeta CDR3 regions were sequenced using the immunoSEQ Assay. The table comes from immuneACCESS by way of TCRdb, which keeps in-frame sequences with V and J called. Part of the clones is missing from these tables; in studies checked, under half for an unresolved V gene and the rest for unknown reasons. This sample has 59,000 or so clones in its table, and 82% of those were observed once. The biggest ten clones account for about 3.7% of the sample. The trial excluded patients who had a history of autoimmune disease or who were on systemic immunosuppression. Peripheral blood for TCR sequencing was drawn from every dose cohort at baseline, at cycle 4 day 1 and at cycle 7 day 1. The samples were drawn from a first-in-human, open-label, multicenter phase I dose-escalation trial of ivuxolimab. Adults with locally advanced or metastatic head and neck squamous cell, hepatocellular, melanoma or renal cell carcinoma were enrolled in the trial. Before TCR sequencing, CD4+ T cells and CD8+ T cells from peripheral blood were sorted into separate populations.

Points the paper makes about the study in general: Low levels of normalized T-cell clonal expansion were also seen in some patients who did not respond. In the 0.1-3.0 mg/kg groups, partial responders were among the patients with the lowest normalized peripheral clonal expansion, particularly in CD8+ T cells. After ivuxolimab, expanded clones were on average more numerous among CD8+ T cells than among CD4+ T cells. Antigen specificity was not determined for the clonally expanded peripheral T cells. At doses from 0.1 to 3.0 mg/kg, clonal expansion was seen in both CD4+ and CD8+ blood T cells between baseline and week 6.

The CDR3 starts with the cysteine, ends with the phenylalanine, and has 13 residues. Only the CDR3 DNA is retained, 39 bases long and in frame from the first base. Deletion took 0 bases off V and 10 bases off J, with a span of 11 bases between the germline ends. From the germline V gene, CDR1 is SGHRS and CDR2 is YFSETQ. This receptor was obtained from an adult with an advanced solid tumor such as melanoma, head and neck, liver or kidney cancer. The receptor chain draws on TRBV5-1 and TRBJ2-1; no D gene can be assigned with confidence. Sequencing used CD4+ or CD8+ T cells sorted from blood, obtained in a trial of the OX40 agonist ivuxolimab. The DNA sequence is TGCGCCAGCAGCTTGGATGTTGCCGGAGAGCAGTTCTTC. Translated, this is CASSLDVAGEQFF.